The sequence of this TCR beta chain was determined in a study of T cell repertoires in cytomegalovirus infection. Overall study context: Both CMV infection and a matching HLA type were indicated by public TCR beta signatures.

A single record per CDR3 protein comes from TCRdb applying MiXCR to the reads. Of 150,000 to 200,000 distinct CDR3 sequences in the sample, approximately 19% were seen once. From germline, CDR1 is LGHDT and CDR2 YNNKEL (reference sequence). J lost 8 bases, V lost 0 bases, and 3 bases had no gene match. The CDR3 is made up of 13 amino acids. Study observations and caveats: Identification of carriers of CMV plus the relevant HLA was performed using cumulative public TCR beta family frequency. Ex vivo responses were dominated by HLA-C-restricted CMV-specific TCR beta clonotypes.

This clonotype was found a few times. Its antigen remains unidentified. The TCR originated in a human donor in good health (CMV status not recorded). Some clones in this sample may be carry-over from other donors' samples. V is TRBV3-1 and J is TRBJ1-1; 7 bases are shared with TRBD1. Sequencing input: PBMCs. The CDR3 sequence is CASSQDRGFEAFF. The CDR3 DNA is TGTGCCAGCAGCCAAGACAGGGGGTTCGAAGCTTTCTTT.